The rows below give T cell receptor beta chains drawn from one sample of a study of vaccination effects on CD4 cells after COVID-19. No antigen has been identified for these receptors. TCRdb's copy holds only in-frame clones and misses some; the assay was immunoSEQ multiplex PCR. The sample has roughly 70,000 clones; roughly two thirds are singletons. This specimen consisted of CD4+ T cells from PBMCs cultured with HIV peptides, obtained before COVID-19 vaccination. The receptors were sampled from a human donor who had a prior SARS-CoV-2 infection. The conserved cysteine and the conserved F or W are not part of the CDR3 here. Clone size appears in some rows only: once, few, many, or a class for an expanded clone.

CDR3: ASSLASSGGYNEQF
J: TRBJ2-1
V: TRBV7-9
size: -

CDR3: ASSLGSTGGEKLF
J: TRBJ1-4
V: TRBV7-2
size: -

CDR3: ASSAPGNQPQH
J: TRBJ1-5
V: TRBV7-2
size: -

CDR3: ASSLAQGDGYT
J: TRBJ1-2
V: TRBV5-1
size: -

CDR3: ASSRLQGASGEQY
J: TRBJ2-7
V: TRBV14
size: -

CDR3: ASSLNRRLTPTASNYGYT
J: TRBJ1-2
V: TRBV11-3
size: -

CDR3: ASSPRGGRDTEAF
J: TRBJ1-1
V: TRBV4-3
size: -

CDR3: ASSVATQNTEAF
J: TRBJ1-1
V: TRBV9
size: -

CDR3: ASRPASWRRNNEQF
J: TRBJ2-1
V: TRBV2
size: few

CDR3: ASSRTGPTDTQY
J: TRBJ2-3
V: TRBV3-1/TRBV3-2
size: -

CDR3: ASGQGLRSYNSPLH
J: TRBJ1-6
V: TRBV25-1
size: few

CDR3: ASSSPSRGLYNEQF
J: TRBJ2-1
V: TRBV5-4
size: -

CDR3: ATSRDRAGAQETQY
J: TRBJ2-5
V: TRBV15
size: -

CDR3: ASSLGEQNYGYT
J: TRBJ1-2
V: TRBV7-9
size: -

CDR3: ASSFSGGADTQY
J: TRBJ2-3
V: TRBV5-1
size: once

CDR3: ASRMTSSGNTIY
J: TRBJ1-3
V: TRBV6-5
size: -

CDR3: ASSRVGAGELF
J: TRBJ2-2
V: TRBV7-8
size: -

CDR3: ATSRGWVRTDTQY
J: TRBJ2-3
V: TRBV15
size: -

CDR3: ASSSARGRFGSDTQY
J: TRBJ2-3
V: TRBV11-2
size: -

CDR3: ASSPGEGRLREQF
J: TRBJ2-1
V: TRBV4-2
size: -

CDR3: ASSLQTGELF
J: TRBJ2-2
V: TRBV9
size: -

CDR3: ASSGTANTEAF
J: TRBJ1-1
V: TRBV2
size: -

CDR3: ASSPLGPSAYNEQF
J: TRBJ2-1
V: TRBV14
size: -

CDR3: ASSYMAPSYNEQF
J: TRBJ2-1
V: TRBV6-5
size: -

CDR3: ASLTRAYYTDTQY
J: TRBJ2-3
V: TRBV5-8
size: -

CDR3: ASSSQGTSGYT
J: TRBJ1-2
V: TRBV5-1
size: once

CDR3: ASAWGTGSFNTEAF
J: TRBJ1-1
V: TRBV5-1
size: -

CDR3: ASSLQGSGNTIY
J: TRBJ1-3
V: TRBV7-9
size: -

CDR3: ASRVNGGADTQY
J: TRBJ2-3
V: TRBV19
size: once

CDR3: ATSRDQAGTQH
J: TRBJ1-5
V: TRBV15
size: once

CDR3: AIRGTSGGSNTGELF
J: TRBJ2-2
V: TRBV10-3
size: -

CDR3: ASSFGANVLT
J: TRBJ2-6
V: TRBV11-3
size: -

CDR3: ASSVQAKIYGNTIY
J: TRBJ1-3
V: TRBV9
size: -

CDR3: ASSDSSGSYNEQF
J: TRBJ2-1
V: TRBV6-4
size: -

CDR3: ASSFSGTGEETQY
J: TRBJ2-5
V: TRBV5-1
size: -

CDR3: ASSLQRGFNYGYT
J: TRBJ1-2
V: TRBV13
size: once

CDR3: AISEYRDSPYEQY
J: TRBJ2-7
V: TRBV10-3
size: -

CDR3: ASSVDRGSGEAF
J: TRBJ1-1
V: TRBV5-1
size: -

CDR3: ASSLVGGSPGNTIY
J: TRBJ1-3
V: TRBV5-4
size: -

CDR3: ASSPTGATEAF
J: TRBJ1-1
V: TRBV18
size: -

CDR3: ATSRLAASSYEQY
J: TRBJ2-7
V: TRBV15
size: -

CDR3: ASSPGVARSYEQY
J: TRBJ2-7
V: TRBV7-6
size: -

CDR3: AWSVDWSYTDTQY
J: TRBJ2-3
V: TRBV30
size: -

CDR3: ASSVVQSNNEQF
J: TRBJ2-1
V: TRBV9
size: -

CDR3: ASSPGRTLEGTGELF
J: TRBJ2-2
V: TRBV7-8
size: -

CDR3: ASSLGEGLGKNIQY
J: TRBJ2-4
V: TRBV11-2
size: -

CDR3: ASSRGQHNSPLH
J: TRBJ1-6
V: TRBV13
size: few

CDR3: AWGAGTYGNTIY
J: TRBJ1-3
V: TRBV30
size: -

CDR3: ASSELLGMNTEAF
J: TRBJ1-1
V: TRBV6-1
size: -

CDR3: ASGGAVQETQY
J: TRBJ2-5
V: TRBV5-1
size: -

CDR3: AISPGGGVGGYEQY
J: TRBJ2-7
V: TRBV10-3
size: -

CDR3: ATSRPGRLYEQY
J: TRBJ2-7
V: TRBV15
size: few

CDR3: ATSRGITGGSYEQY
J: TRBJ2-7
V: TRBV15
size: -

CDR3: ASSQDLGVRYGYT
J: TRBJ1-2
V: TRBV4-2
size: -

CDR3: ASSLVTGGFLDEQY
J: TRBJ2-7
V: TRBV5-5
size: -

CDR3: ATSDPTSGISTDTQY
J: TRBJ2-3
V: TRBV24-1
size: -

CDR3: ASSPGGRGGTDTQY
J: TRBJ2-3
V: TRBV5-1
size: -

CDR3: ASSWGRTTTNEKLF
J: TRBJ1-4
V: TRBV5-6
size: -

CDR3: ASSPDRGRDGYT
J: TRBJ1-2
V: TRBV7-2
size: -